This TCR beta chain was sequenced in a study of blood T cell repertoires in COVID-19. Across the whole study: Whether acute or convalescent, the COVID-19 samples came from the United States, Italy and Spain. Sample material is recorded as cDNA or gDNA derived from T cells, B-cell-depleted T cells, or PBMCs.

From germline, CDR1 is SGHAT and CDR2 FQNNGV. V lost 5 bases, J lost 4 bases, and 8 bases lay in between. This CDR3 region has 12 residues. Per the authors' pipeline: The assay estimated nucleated cells by amplifying reference gene primers. Measured with immunoSEQ multiplex PCR; TCRdb has only the in-frame clones, and not every one. V and J calls and clone size are given by that table; D and trimming were obtained from the DNA. The sample includes some 160,000 clones, 89% seen only once; the top ten take approximately 2.8%. This clone was recorded only once. Sequenced sample: peripheral blood. This chain links TRBV11-2 with TRBJ1-1, with D unresolved. The receptor's source is a man aged 55 to 70 with acute or convalescent COVID-19. The DNA for the CDR3 is TGTGCCAGCAGCCTAAGCTCCACTGAAGCTTTCTTT. Residues: CASSLSSTEAFF.